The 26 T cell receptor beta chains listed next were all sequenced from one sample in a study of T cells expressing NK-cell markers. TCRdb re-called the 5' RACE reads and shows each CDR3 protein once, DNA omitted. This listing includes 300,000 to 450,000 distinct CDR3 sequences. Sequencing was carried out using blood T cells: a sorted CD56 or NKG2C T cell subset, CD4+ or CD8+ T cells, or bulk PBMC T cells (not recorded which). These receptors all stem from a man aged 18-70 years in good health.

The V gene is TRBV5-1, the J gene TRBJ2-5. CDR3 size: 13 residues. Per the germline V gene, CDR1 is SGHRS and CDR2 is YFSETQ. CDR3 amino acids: CASSLGTESDQYF.

The CDR3 sequence: CASRRRGAQGEQFF. This chain connects TRBV7-2 to TRBJ2-1; TCRdb's D call of TRBD1 is untestable without DNA. Germline lookup yields CDR1 SGHTA and CDR2 FQGNSA. The CDR3 consists of 14 residues.

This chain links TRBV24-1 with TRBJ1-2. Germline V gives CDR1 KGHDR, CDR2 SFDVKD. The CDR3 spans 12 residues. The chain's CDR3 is CATSDYNYGYTF.

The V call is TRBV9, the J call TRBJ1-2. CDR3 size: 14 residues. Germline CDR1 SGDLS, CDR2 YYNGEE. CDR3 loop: CASSADWTDYGYTF.

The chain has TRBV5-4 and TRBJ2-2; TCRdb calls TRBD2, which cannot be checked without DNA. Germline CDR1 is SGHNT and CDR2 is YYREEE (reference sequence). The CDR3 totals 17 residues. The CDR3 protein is CASSLLALAGATGELFF.

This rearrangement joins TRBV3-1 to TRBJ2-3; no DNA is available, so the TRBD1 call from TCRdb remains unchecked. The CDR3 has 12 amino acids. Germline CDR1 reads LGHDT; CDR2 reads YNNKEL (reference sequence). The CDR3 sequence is CASSQLGTTQYF.

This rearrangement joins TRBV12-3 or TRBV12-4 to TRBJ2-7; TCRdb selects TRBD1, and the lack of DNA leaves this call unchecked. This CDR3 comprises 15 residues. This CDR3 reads CASSFDDRGLSEQYF.

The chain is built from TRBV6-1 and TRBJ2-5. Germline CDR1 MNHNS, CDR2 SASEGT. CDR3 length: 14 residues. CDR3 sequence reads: CASRTSTAQETQYF.

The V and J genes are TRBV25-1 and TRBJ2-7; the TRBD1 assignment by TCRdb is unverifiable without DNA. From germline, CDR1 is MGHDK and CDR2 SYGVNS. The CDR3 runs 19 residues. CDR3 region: CASSASPGTDLSPYYEQYF.

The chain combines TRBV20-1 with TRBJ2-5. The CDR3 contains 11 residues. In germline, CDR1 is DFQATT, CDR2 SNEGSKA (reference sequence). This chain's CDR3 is CSAREDAQQYF.

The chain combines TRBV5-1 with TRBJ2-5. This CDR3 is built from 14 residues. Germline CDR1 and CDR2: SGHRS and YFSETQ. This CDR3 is CASSLGRGQWTQYF. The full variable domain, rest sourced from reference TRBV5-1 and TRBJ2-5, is KAGVTQTPRYLIKTRGQQVTLSCSPISGHRSVSWYQQTPGQGLQFLFEYFSETQRNKGNFPGRFSGRQFSNSRSEMNVSTLELGDSALYLCASSLGRGQWTQYFGPGTRLLVL.

The CDR3 spells CASSLAFDAGWREQYF. The rearrangement uses TRBV5-1 and TRBJ2-7; TCRdb calls TRBD1, which cannot be checked without DNA. Germline assignment: CDR1 SGHRS and CDR2 YFSETQ. The CDR3 covers 16 residues. The whole variable domain, remainder taken from reference TRBV5-1 and TRBJ2-7, is KAGVTQTPRYLIKTRGQQVTLSCSPISGHRSVSWYQQTPGQGLQFLFEYFSETQRNKGNFPGRFSGRQFSNSRSEMNVSTLELGDSALYLCASSLAFDAGWREQYFGPGTRLTVT.

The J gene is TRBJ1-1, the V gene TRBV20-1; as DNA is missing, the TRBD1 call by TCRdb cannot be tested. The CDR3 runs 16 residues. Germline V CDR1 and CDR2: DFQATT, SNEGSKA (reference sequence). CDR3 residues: CSAFAQNRVLNTEAFF.

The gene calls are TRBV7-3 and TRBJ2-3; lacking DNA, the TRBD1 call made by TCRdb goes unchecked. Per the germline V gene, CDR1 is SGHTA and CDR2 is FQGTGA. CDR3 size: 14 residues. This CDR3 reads CASSPGPGTDTQYF. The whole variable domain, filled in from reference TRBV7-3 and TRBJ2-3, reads GAGVSQTPSNKVTEKGKYVELRCDPISGHTALYWYRQSLGQGPEFLIYFQGTGAADDSGLPNDRFFAVRPEGSVSTLKIQRTERGDSAVYLCASSPGPGTDTQYFGPGTRLTVL.

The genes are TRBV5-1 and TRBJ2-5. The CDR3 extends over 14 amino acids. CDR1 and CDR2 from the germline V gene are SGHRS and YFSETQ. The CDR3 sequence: CASSPGRRQETQYF.

The chain's CDR3 is CASSQAMGTSGYTF. V is TRBV3-1 and J is TRBJ1-2. CDR1 LGHDT and CDR2 YNNKEL come from the germline V gene (reference sequence). This CDR3 contains 14 residues.

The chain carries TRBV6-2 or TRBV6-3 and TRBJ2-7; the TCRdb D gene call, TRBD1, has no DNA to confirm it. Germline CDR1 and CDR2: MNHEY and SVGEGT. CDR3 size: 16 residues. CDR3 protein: CASSKIGQGPTYEQYF.

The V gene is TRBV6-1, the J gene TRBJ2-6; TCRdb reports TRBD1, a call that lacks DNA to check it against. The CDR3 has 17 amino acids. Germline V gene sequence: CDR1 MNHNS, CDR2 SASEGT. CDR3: CASSEALRGSGANVLTF.

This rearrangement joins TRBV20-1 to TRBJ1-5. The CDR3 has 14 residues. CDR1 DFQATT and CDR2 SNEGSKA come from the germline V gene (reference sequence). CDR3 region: CSARALEGNQPQHF.

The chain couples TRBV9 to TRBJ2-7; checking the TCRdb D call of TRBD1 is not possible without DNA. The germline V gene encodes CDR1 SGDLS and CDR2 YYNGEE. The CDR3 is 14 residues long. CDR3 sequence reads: CASSSHREAGEQYF.

CDR3 residues: CASSPSGTVTYEQYF. V gene TRBV5-1 combines with J gene TRBJ2-7; TCRdb selects TRBD1, and the lack of DNA leaves this call unchecked. CDR1 SGHRS and CDR2 YFSETQ come from the germline V gene. The CDR3 has 15 residues.

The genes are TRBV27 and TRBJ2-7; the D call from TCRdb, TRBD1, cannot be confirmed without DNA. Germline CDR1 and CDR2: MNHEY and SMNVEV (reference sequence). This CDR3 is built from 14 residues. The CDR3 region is CASSLTGWSYEQYF.

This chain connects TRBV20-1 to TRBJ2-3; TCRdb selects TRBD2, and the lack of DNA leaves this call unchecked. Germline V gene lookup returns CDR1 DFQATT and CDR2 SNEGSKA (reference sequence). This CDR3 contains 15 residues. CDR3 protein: CSANSRGTSTDTQYF.

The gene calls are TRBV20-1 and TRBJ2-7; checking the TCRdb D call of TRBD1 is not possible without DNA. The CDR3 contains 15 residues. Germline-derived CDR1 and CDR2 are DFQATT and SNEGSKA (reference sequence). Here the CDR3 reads CSARDSQGQHYEQYF.

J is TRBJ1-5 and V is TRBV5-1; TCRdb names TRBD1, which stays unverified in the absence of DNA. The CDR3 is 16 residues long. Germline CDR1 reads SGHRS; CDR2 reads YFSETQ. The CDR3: CASSPGDRGPNQPQHF.

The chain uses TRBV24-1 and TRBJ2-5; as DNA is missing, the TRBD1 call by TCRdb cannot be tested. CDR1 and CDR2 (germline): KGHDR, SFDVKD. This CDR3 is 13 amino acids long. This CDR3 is CATSEDRGETQYF.